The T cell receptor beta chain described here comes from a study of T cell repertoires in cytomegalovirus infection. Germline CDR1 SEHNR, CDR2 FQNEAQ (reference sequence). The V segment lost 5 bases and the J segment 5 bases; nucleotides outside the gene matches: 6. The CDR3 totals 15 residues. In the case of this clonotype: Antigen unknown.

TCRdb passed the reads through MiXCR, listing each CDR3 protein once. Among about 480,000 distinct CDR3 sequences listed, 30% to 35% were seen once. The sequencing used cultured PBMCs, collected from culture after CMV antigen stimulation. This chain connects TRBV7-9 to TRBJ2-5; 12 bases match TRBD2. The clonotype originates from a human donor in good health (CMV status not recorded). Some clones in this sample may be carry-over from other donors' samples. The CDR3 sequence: CASSLRLAGEETQYF. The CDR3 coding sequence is TGTGCCAGCAGCCTCAGACTAGCGGGAGAGGAGACCCAGTACTTC.